The 5 T cell receptor beta chains below all came from one sample that was sequenced in a study of T-cell reconstitution after alpha-beta-depleted transplantation in children. Construction of the TCRbeta library involved unique molecular identifiers. Each CDR3 protein gets one entry after TCRdb re-called the PCR reads with MiXCR. Counted here are about 440,000 distinct CDR3 sequences, about 45% occurring once; the ten biggest clones make up 27%. The sequencing here drew on PBMCs, taken before TCRalphabeta/CD19-depleted stem cell transplant. Receptor source: a girl aged 2-9 years with aplastic anemia, due to receive a stem cell transplant.

This clonotype was seen a handful of times. The rearrangement uses TRBV12-3 or TRBV12-4 and TRBJ1-5; no firm D call. The ends were cut back, 1 base at V and 0 bases at J, with 16 bases in the middle. This CDR3 has 18 amino acids. The CDR3 nucleotides read TGTGCCAGCAGTTTAGGAGGCACCACAAGTTATAGCAATCAGCCCCAGCATTTT. Amino acid sequence: CASSLGGTTSYSNQPQHF.

The chain is built from TRBV28 and TRBJ1-2, with D hard to call. The CDR3 runs 13 residues. The germline V gene has CDR1 MDHEN and CDR2 SYDVKM. Trimming stripped 5 bases from V and 2 bases from J, with 9 bases between. The CDR3: CASSGTWNYGYTF. The CDR3 nucleotides read TGTGCCAGCAGTGGCACATGGAACTATGGCTACACCTTC.

CDR3 DNA sequence: TGTGCCAGCAGCCAAGCTTCAGCGCTTAGCTCCTACGAGCAGTACTTC. Protein: CASSQASALSSYEQYF. This chain links TRBV3-1 with TRBJ2-7; no firm D call. The CDR3 covers 16 residues. The V end was cut by 1 base, the J end by 0 bases, with 13 bases between. Germline values: CDR1 LGHDT, CDR2 YNNKEL (reference sequence).

J is TRBJ1-2 and V is TRBV6-1; possible D gene TRBD1, 6 bases. The CDR3 loop spans 17 amino acids. Germline lookup yields CDR1 MNHNS and CDR2 SASEGT. The V end lost 3 bases, the J end lost 3 bases, and 20 bases lay between the germline ends. CDR3 sequence reads: CASSDYDRWDLDYGYTF. The CDR3 DNA reads as TGTGCCAGCAGTGATTACGACAGGTGGGACCTGGACTATGGCTACACCTTC.

The chain couples TRBV10-3 to TRBJ1-5; 8 bases are a match to TRBD1. In germline, CDR1 is ENHRY, CDR2 SYGVKD. Trimming took 8 bases from V and 5 from J; bases not matched to a gene: 5. This CDR3 region has 13 residues. The CDR3: CAIGRGLDQPQHF. The CDR3, as DNA: TGTGCCATCGGCAGGGGGCTCGATCAGCCCCAGCATTTT.